These 11 T cell receptor beta chains originate from one sample sequenced in a study of blood T cell repertoires in COVID-19. Some clones are missing from TCRdb's copy, which holds only in-frame ones; the method was immunoSEQ multiplex PCR. The sample contains 100,000 to 150,000 clones, about 86% of which appear only once. The sample consisted of peripheral blood. The origin of the receptors is a woman in her fifties or sixties with acute or convalescent COVID-19.

The chain uses TRBV19 and TRBJ1-2; maybe TRBD1 (5 bases). The germline gives CDR1 LNHDA, CDR2 SQIVND (reference sequence). Trimming stripped 0 bases from V and 4 bases from J, with 9 bases between. The CDR3 runs 14 residues. The DNA of the CDR3 is TGTGCCAGTAGTATAGAACGAGACAGCTATGGCTACACCTTC. This translates into CASSIERDSYGYTF.

Written as DNA, the CDR3 is TGTGCCAGTAGTATTCGCCGAAGACAGGGGAATGAAGCTTTCTTT. It encodes CASSIRRRQGNEAFF. The genes are TRBV19 and TRBJ1-1; 8 bases match TRBD1. CDR1 and CDR2 from the germline V gene are LNHDA and SQIVND (reference sequence). Trimming at V came to 3 bases and at J to 7 bases, leaving 10 bases not matched to a gene. There are 15 residues in the CDR3.

The chain joins TRBV12-3 or TRBV12-4 to TRBJ1-2; weak D call: TRBD1 (5 bases). There are 12 residues in the CDR3. V was cut by 11 bases and J by 1 base, with 11 bases left in between. CDR3 nucleotides: TGTGCCCTGGGGGGAGATAACTATGGCTACACCTTC. Translation: CALGGDNYGYTF.

The chain uses TRBV6-1 and TRBJ1-3; TRBD1 is a possible D gene (5 bases). Trimming took 2 bases from V and 2 from J, leaving 13 bases between them. The CDR3 loop spans 16 amino acids. CDR1 is MNHNS and CDR2 is SASEGT in the germline V gene. CDR3 coding DNA: TGTGCCAGCAGTGAATCTCAGGGAAGGGCTGGAAACACCATATATTTT. This sequence encodes CASSESQGRAGNTIYF.

The rearrangement uses TRBV19 and TRBJ1-5; D is uncertain. CDR1 and CDR2 from the germline V gene are LNHDA and SQIVND (reference sequence). Trimming left V 5 bases short and J 5 bases short, with 13 bases between. CDR3 length: 14 residues. CDR3 nucleotides: TGTGCCAGTAGTTTGAGGGATCTTGATCAGCCCCAGCATTTT. Its protein product is CASSLRDLDQPQHF.

The V call is TRBV5-4, the J call TRBJ1-1, with 7 bases that match TRBD1. The CDR3 loop spans 13 amino acids. The germline V gene has CDR1 SGHNT and CDR2 YYREEE (reference sequence). V lost 0 bases to trimming and J lost 8 bases; unmatched junction nucleotides: 4. The CDR3: CASSLEQGREAFF. The CDR3 coding sequence is TGTGCCAGCAGCTTGGAACAGGGGAGAGAAGCTTTCTTT.

This chain connects TRBV2 to TRBJ1-2, with D unclear. From germline, CDR1 is SNHLY and CDR2 FYNNEI. V was shortened by 6 bases and J by 8 bases, with 13 bases between the two germline ends. The CDR3 contains 12 residues. CDR3 DNA: TGTGCCAGCAGACGGGGTAGTTCGGGCTACACCTTC. This sequence encodes CASRRGSSGYTF.

The chain uses TRBV12-5 and TRBJ2-2; 11 bases are shared with TRBD1. V lost 5 bases and J lost 9; bases outside the gene matches: 14. The length of the CDR3 is 17 residues. Looked up from germline, CDR1 is LGHNT and CDR2 is FRNRAP. CDR3 amino acids: CASGPHPGTGGLWELFF. CDR3 in DNA: TGTGCTAGTGGTCCACACCCCGGGACAGGGGGTCTGTGGGAGCTGTTTTTT.

The genes are TRBV4-1 and TRBJ1-5; the D is unclear. Trimming took off 1 base at V and 5 bases at J, with 12 bases between the two ends. CDR1 and CDR2 (germline): MGHRA, YSYEKL. This CDR3 comprises 15 residues. The CDR3 loop reads CASSQGGSPYQPQHF. DNA for the CDR3: TGCGCCAGCAGCCAAGGAGGGAGCCCCTATCAGCCCCAGCATTTT.

The rearrangement links TRBV30 to TRBJ1-2, with 7 nucleotides matching TRBD1. Looked up from germline, CDR1 is GTSNPN and CDR2 is SVGIG (reference sequence). Trimming removed 2 bases from V and 2 bases from J; junction bases left unmatched: 5. The CDR3 loop spans 14 amino acids. CDR3: CAWSLDRDNYGYTF. Here the CDR3 DNA reads TGTGCCTGGAGTCTTGACAGGGACAACTATGGCTACACCTTC.

The rearrangement uses TRBV4-2 and TRBJ2-2; possibly TRBD1 for D (5 bases). The V gene's germline CDR1 is LGHNA and CDR2 YNFKEQ. V was pared by 1 base and J by 6 bases, with 15 bases between. The CDR3 runs to 16 residues. CDR3 amino acids: CASSQALGPLAGELFF. DNA of the CDR3: TGTGCCAGCAGCCAAGCCTTGGGGCCTCTTGCCGGGGAGCTGTTTTTT.